The 25 T cell receptor beta chains reported below all come from one sample, sequenced in a study of vaccination and CD4 T cells after COVID-19. Treatment given: roughly nine-day PBMC culture with coronavirus spike peptide pools or control peptides (ViraFEST assay). Their specific antigens are unknown. Sequenced with the Oncomine TCR Beta short-read assay was DNA taken from cultured CD4+ T cells. TCRdb re-derived calls from the PCR reads in MiXCR, one entry per CDR3 protein. The data show 20,000 to 25,000 distinct CDR3 sequences, approximately 57% seen once. The material sequenced was CD4+ T cells from blood, cultured in vitro, taken after SARS-CoV-2 vaccination. The receptors come from a human donor who received a COVID-19 vaccine.

The chain has TRBV11-3 and TRBJ2-5; D is unresolved. Germline V gives CDR1 SGHNT, CDR2 YENEEA. Trimming shortened V by 0 bases and J by 2 bases, and 1 base separated the two germline ends. The CDR3 has 12 amino acids. The CDR3 coding sequence is TGTGCCAGCAGCTTAGATCAAGAGACCCAGTACTTC. As protein: CASSLDQETQYF.

The chain links TRBV11-3 to TRBJ1-1; D ambiguous. V lost 5 bases, J lost 1 base, and 11 bases lay in between. The CDR3 spans 14 residues. Germline loops: CDR1 SGHNT, CDR2 YENEEA. The CDR3 reads CASSLAIRNTEAFF. DNA of the CDR3: TGTGCCAGCAGCCTCGCAATCAGGAACACTGAAGCTTTCTTT.

This clonotype occurred once. The V call is TRBV24-1, the J call TRBJ2-5, with unresolved D. The V end was cut by 1 base, the J end by 3 bases, with 8 bases between. This CDR3 contains 14 residues. Per the germline V gene, CDR1 is KGHDR and CDR2 is SFDVKD. CDR3 region: CATSDFTSKETQYF. CDR3 sequence (DNA): TGTGCCACCAGTGATTTTACGAGTAAAGAGACCCAGTACTTC.

In DNA, the CDR3 is TGTGCCAGCAGTTCCTGGGAGGGAGAGGAGACCCAGTACTTC. Encoded protein: CASSSWEGEETQYF. The chain links TRBV6-5 to TRBJ2-5, with 7 positions matching TRBD2. The CDR3 length is 14 residues. Germline assignment: CDR1 MNHEY and CDR2 SVGAGI. V shed 4 bases, J shed 5 bases, and the junction held 7 bases outside the gene matches.

This clonotype appeared a few times. The chain employs TRBV6-1 and TRBJ1-1; TRBD1 agrees at 8 bases. V gave up 8 bases and J gave up 0 bases; unmatched junction bases: 8. Germline V gene data show CDR1 as MNHNS and CDR2 as SASEGT. The CDR3 runs 15 residues. The CDR3 sequence: CASVAGGFMNTEAFF. Here the CDR3 DNA reads TGTGCCAGCGTCGCAGGGGGCTTTATGAACACTGAAGCTTTCTTT.

The chain is built from TRBV5-4 and TRBJ2-1; 8 bases align to TRBD2. This CDR3 comprises 16 residues. Germline assignment: CDR1 SGHNT and CDR2 YYREEE (reference sequence). J was trimmed by 3 bases and V by 4 bases; bases with no gene match: 9. The CDR3 region has the DNA TGTGCCAGCAGCGGGGACCCGGGACTAGACTACAATGAGCAGTTCTTC. Protein sequence: CASSGDPGLDYNEQFF.

This clonotype came up once. J is TRBJ1-6 and V is TRBV19, with 8 positions matching TRBD1. The CDR3 spans 14 residues. CDR1 LNHDA and CDR2 SQIVND come from the germline V gene (reference sequence). V was clipped by 10 bases and J by 0 bases; unmatched bases: 2. CDR3 amino acids: CATGQGSYNSPLHF. CDR3 bases: TGTGCCACCGGACAGGGCTCCTATAATTCACCCCTCCACTTT.

The J gene is TRBJ1-6, the V gene TRBV10-1; TRBD1 might be the D (5 bases). Germline-derived CDR1 and CDR2 are WNHNN and SYGVQD (reference sequence). This CDR3 is 13 amino acids long. V lost 3 bases and J 6 bases, leaving 6 bases between the germline ends. The CDR3 loop is CASSDGTNSPLHF. The CDR3 DNA is TGCGCCAGCAGTGACGGGACTAATTCACCCCTCCACTTT.

This clonotype was detected a few times. The chain uses TRBV30 and TRBJ1-2, with 7 nucleotides matching TRBD1. CDR3 size: 13 residues. V trimming: 1 base; J trimming: 8 bases; junction bases outside the gene matches: 7. Germline V CDR1 and CDR2: GTSNPN, SVGIG (reference sequence). The CDR3 sequence: CAWSDIRGRGYTF. Here the CDR3 DNA reads TGTGCCTGGAGTGATATAAGGGGGCGCGGCTACACCTTC.

This rearrangement joins TRBV6-1 to TRBJ1-6; D perhaps matches TRBD1 (5 bases). Germline loops: CDR1 MNHNS, CDR2 SASEGT. The CDR3 spans 15 residues. The V end was cut by 2 bases, the J end by 8 bases, with 13 bases between. CDR3 residues: CASSETWQGDSPLHF. The DNA for the CDR3 is TGTGCCAGCAGTGAAACCTGGCAGGGTGATTCACCCCTCCACTTT.

This clonotype appeared a few times. The chain couples TRBV12-5 to TRBJ2-2; TRBD2 matches at 9 bases. CDR1 is LGHNT, CDR2 FRNRAP, per germline. CDR3 length: 18 residues. The J segment lost 0 bases and the V segment lost 4 bases, leaving 9 bases of the junction unmatched. The CDR3 loop is CASGWGSGGISNTGELFF. Written as DNA, the CDR3 is TGTGCTAGTGGTTGGGGTAGCGGGGGAATATCGAACACCGGGGAGCTGTTTTTT. The full variable domain, in which reference TRBV12-5 and TRBJ2-2 provide the parts outside the CDR3, is DARVTQTPRHKVTEMGQEVTMRCQPILGHNTVFWYRQTMMQGLELLAYFRNRAPLDDSGMPKDRFSAEMPDATLATLKIQPSEPRDSAVYFCASGWGSGGISNTGELFFGEGSRLTVL.

J is TRBJ2-1 and V is TRBV19, with 7 bases aligning to TRBD1. The length of the CDR3 is 14 residues. V gave up 5 bases and J gave up 8 bases; unmatched junction bases: 9. Germline CDR1 LNHDA, CDR2 SQIVND (reference sequence). Here the CDR3 DNA reads TGTGCCAGTAGTTGGGGCGACAGGGTGGATGAGCAGTTCTTC. This gives the protein CASSWGDRVDEQFF.

This rearrangement joins TRBV19 to TRBJ2-1; 7 bases map to TRBD2. Germline lookup yields CDR1 LNHDA and CDR2 SQIVND (reference sequence). The V and J ends lost 3 bases and 1 base, in that order; junction bases with no gene match: 6. The CDR3 runs to 16 residues. The CDR3 region has the DNA TGTGCCAGTAGTATTCTGTCGGGGGGATCCTACAATGAGCAGTTCTTC. It codes for CASSILSGGSYNEQFF.

This clonotype was recorded a few times. The chain carries TRBV10-3 and TRBJ1-2; 7 bases match TRBD1. V was pared by 4 bases and J by 4 bases, with 15 bases of the junction left unmatched. Germline V gene sequence: CDR1 ENHRY, CDR2 SYGVKD. This CDR3 spans 17 amino acids. As DNA, the CDR3 is TGTGCCATCAGTGTTTCCGATAGAGTGCCAGGGGGCTATGGCTACACCTTC. Encoded protein: CAISVSDRVPGGYGYTF.

The gene calls are TRBV15 and TRBJ2-7, with D perhaps matching TRBD2 (5 bases). The CDR3 extends over 13 amino acids. Germline values: CDR1 LNHNV, CDR2 YYDKDF (reference sequence). Trimming took off 1 base at V and 7 bases at J, with 11 bases between the two ends. The CDR3: CATSRVASGEQYF. The CDR3 DNA reads TGTGCCACCAGCAGAGTAGCCTCGGGGGAGCAGTACTTC.

J is TRBJ2-5 and V is TRBV14; 7 bases agree with TRBD2. The CDR3 is 15 amino acids. Trimming cost V 1 base and J 4 bases; bases outside gene matches: 6. Germline values: CDR1 SGHDN, CDR2 FVKESK. The CDR3 is CASSQGYREGETQYF. DNA for the CDR3: TGTGCCAGCAGCCAAGGTTATAGGGAGGGAGAGACCCAGTACTTC.

This chain connects TRBV24-1 to TRBJ2-7; D not resolved. Germline V CDR1 and CDR2: KGHDR, SFDVKD. This CDR3 is 14 amino acids long. The ends were cut back, 6 bases at V and 0 bases at J, with 11 bases in the middle. DNA of the CDR3: TGTGCCACCAGTTCAACCCAGACCTCCTACGAGCAGTACTTC. Its translation: CATSSTQTSYEQYF.

The chain joins TRBV20-1 to TRBJ2-7, with a weak D call TRBD2 (5 bases). The CDR3 covers 16 residues. CDR1 DFQATT and CDR2 SNEGSKA come from the germline V gene (reference sequence). V lost 5 bases and J lost 0, with 20 bases in between. The CDR3 is CSAVMNEGSDSYEQYF. The CDR3 coding sequence is TGCAGTGCTGTTATGAATGAGGGTAGTGACTCCTACGAGCAGTACTTC.

The table lists this clonotype with a few counts. This chain joins TRBV24-1 and TRBJ2-5, with 12 positions matching TRBD1. Germline values: CDR1 KGHDR, CDR2 SFDVKD. V trimming: 9 bases; J trimming: 4 bases; junction bases outside the gene matches: 8. The length of the CDR3 is 15 residues. DNA for the CDR3: TGTGCCACCTCTACCGGGACAGGGGGCGGAGAGACCCAGTACTTC. Its protein is CATSTGTGGGETQYF.

A few counts support this clonotype. The CDR3 coding sequence is TGTGCCTGGAATCCCCGCGTAGGGTCGTTCTACACCTTC. It specifies CAWNPRVGSFYTF. The chain has TRBV30 and TRBJ1-2; no clear D gene. From germline, CDR1 is GTSNPN and CDR2 SVGIG (reference sequence). The CDR3 covers 13 residues. V shed 4 bases and J shed 10 bases, with 19 bases lying between them.

This clonotype was seen once. The chain uses TRBV20-1 and TRBJ2-5; 7 bases line up with TRBD1. Germline V gene sequence: CDR1 DFQATT, CDR2 SNEGSKA (reference sequence). The CDR3 is 13 amino acids. Germline trimming cut 7 bases from V and 2 bases from J; bases unmatched to any gene: 7. Here the CDR3 reads CSGIQGYQETQYF. In DNA, the CDR3 is TGCAGTGGCATACAGGGGTATCAAGAGACCCAGTACTTC.

In this sample, this clonotype turned up a few times. The V gene is TRBV7-9, the J gene TRBJ1-4, with a weak D call TRBD1 (6 bases). With 5 bases removed from V and 7 bases from J, the gap between germline ends came to 14 bases. Germline V gene sequence: CDR1 SEHNR, CDR2 FQNEAQ (reference sequence). This CDR3 has 14 residues. The CDR3 region is CASSPGAGGEKLFF. As DNA, the CDR3 is TGTGCCAGCAGCCCGGGGGCGGGTGGTGAAAAACTGTTTTTT.

The J gene is TRBJ1-1, the V gene TRBV20-1; 7 bases align to TRBD1. Germline V gene sequence: CDR1 DFQATT, CDR2 SNEGSKA (reference sequence). The CDR3 is made up of 12 amino acids. The J segment lost 4 bases and the V segment lost 5 bases, leaving 4 bases of the junction unmatched. In nucleotides, the CDR3 is TGCAGTGCTGGCCCAGGGGGCACTGAAGCTTTCTTT. It is translated as CSAGPGGTEAFF.

In this sample, this clonotype turned up once. The chain recombines TRBV30 with TRBJ1-6; TRBD1 matches at 8 bases. Losses at the gene ends were 3 bases for V and 11 bases for J; bases not matched to a gene: 9. The germline CDR1 and CDR2 sequences are GTSNPN and SVGIG (reference sequence). The CDR3 is 14 residues long. The CDR3 is CAWRRGTGGPPLHF. The DNA for the CDR3 is TGTGCCTGGAGAAGGGGGACAGGAGGGCCACCCCTCCACTTT.

The V and J genes are TRBV19 and TRBJ1-6; D gene unclear. Trimming stripped 3 bases from V and 7 bases from J, with 4 bases between. CDR1 and CDR2 (germline): LNHDA, SQIVND (reference sequence). The length of the CDR3 is 12 residues. The CDR3 DNA follows: TGTGCCAGTAGTATGGGAAATTCACCCCTCCACTTT. Translation: CASSMGNSPLHF.